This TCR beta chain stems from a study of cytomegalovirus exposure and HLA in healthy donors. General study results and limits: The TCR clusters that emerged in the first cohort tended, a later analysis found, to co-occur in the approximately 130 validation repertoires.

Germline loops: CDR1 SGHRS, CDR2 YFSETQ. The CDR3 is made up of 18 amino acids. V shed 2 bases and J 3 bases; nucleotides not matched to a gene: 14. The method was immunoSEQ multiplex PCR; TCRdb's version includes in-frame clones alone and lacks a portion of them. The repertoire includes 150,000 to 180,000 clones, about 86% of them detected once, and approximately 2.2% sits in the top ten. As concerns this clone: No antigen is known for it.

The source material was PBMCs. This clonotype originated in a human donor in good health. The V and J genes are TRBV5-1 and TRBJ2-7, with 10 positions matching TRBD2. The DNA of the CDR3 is TGCGCCAGCAGCTTACCTAAGCTAGCGGGAGATCACAGCTACGAGCAGTACTTC. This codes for CASSLPKLAGDHSYEQYF.